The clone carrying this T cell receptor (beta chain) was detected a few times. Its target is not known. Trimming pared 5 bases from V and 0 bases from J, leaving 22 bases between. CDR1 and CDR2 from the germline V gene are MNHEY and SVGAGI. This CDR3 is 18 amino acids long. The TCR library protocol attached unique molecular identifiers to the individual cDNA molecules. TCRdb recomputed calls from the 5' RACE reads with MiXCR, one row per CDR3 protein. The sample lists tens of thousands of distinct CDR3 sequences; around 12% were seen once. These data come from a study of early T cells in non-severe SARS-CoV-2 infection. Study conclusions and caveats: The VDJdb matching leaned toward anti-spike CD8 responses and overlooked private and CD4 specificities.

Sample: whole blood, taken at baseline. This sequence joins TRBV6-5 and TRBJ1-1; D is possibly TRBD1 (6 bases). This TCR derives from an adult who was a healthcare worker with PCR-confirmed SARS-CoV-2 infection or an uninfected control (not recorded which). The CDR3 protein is CASSQGIKTGPMNTEAFF. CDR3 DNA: TGTGCCAGCAGTCAGGGGATAAAAACAGGGCCGATGAACACTGAAGCTTTCTTT.